The 6 T cell receptor beta chains listed next were all sequenced from one sample in a study of cytomegalovirus exposure and HLA in healthy donors. The PCR employed 60 Vbeta primers together with 13 Jbeta primers. Here immunoSEQ multiplex PCR was the method, and the copy in TCRdb shows in-frame clones only, minus some. The table records approximately 300,000 clones, around 80% of them present only once. The sequencing sample was made of PBMCs. These receptor sequences come from a girl aged 2-9 years in good health and CMV-seronegative.

The chain has TRBV30 and TRBJ2-7; 9 bases are shared with TRBD2. Trimming removed 0 bases from V and 5 bases from J; junction bases left unmatched: 5. Germline V gene data show CDR1 as GTSNPN and CDR2 as SVGIG (reference sequence). The CDR3 runs to 14 residues. As DNA, the CDR3 is TGTGCCTGGAGTGTAATAGCGGGAGCCCACGAGCAGTACTTC. This codes for CAWSVIAGAHEQYF.

The rearrangement links TRBV15 to TRBJ1-2; D gene uncertain. With 0 bases removed from V and 4 bases from J, the gap between germline ends came to 27 bases. This CDR3 has 20 amino acids. From germline, CDR1 is LNHNV and CDR2 YYDKDF (reference sequence). For the CDR3, the DNA is TGTGCCACCAGCAGAGAGTCGTACAGACGTATACCGAGCGGGCTCTATGGCTACACCTTC. The encoded protein is CATSRESYRRIPSGLYGYTF.

This clone was seen a few times. The CDR3 coding sequence is TGCGCCAGCAGCTCCGGGCGGGTTGTAGATACGCAGTATTTT. Its translation: CASSSGRVVDTQYF. The rearrangement joins TRBV5-1 to TRBJ2-3; a weak D match, TRBD2 (5 bases). The CDR3 runs to 14 residues. V was pared by 3 bases and J by 5 bases, with 13 bases between. Looked up from germline, CDR1 is SGHRS and CDR2 is YFSETQ.

V and J are TRBV28 and TRBJ2-5, with 11 bases identical to TRBD2. CDR1 and CDR2 from the germline V gene are MDHEN and SYDVKM. CDR3 length: 16 residues. V lost 1 base, J lost 4 bases, and 5 bases stayed unmatched. The CDR3 sequence: CASSLLAGGVRETQYF. The CDR3 DNA reads as TGTGCCAGCAGTTTATTAGCGGGGGGGGTCAGAGAGACCCAGTACTTC. Complete variable domain (other parts from reference TRBV28 and TRBJ2-5): DVKVTQSSRYLVKRTGEKVFLECVQDMDHENMFWYRQDPGLGLRLIYFSYDVKMKEKGDIPEGYSVSREKKERFSLILESASTNQTSMYLCASSLLAGGVRETQYFGPGTRLLVL.

This sequence joins TRBV5-8 and TRBJ2-5; maybe TRBD1 (6 bases). This CDR3 is built from 13 residues. Trimming pared 3 bases from V and 4 bases from J, leaving 10 bases between. CDR1 is SGHTS, CDR2 YDEGEE, per germline. The DNA of the CDR3 is TGTGCCAGCAGCTCGGGCAGGGGAGAGACCCAGTACTTC. Protein: CASSSGRGETQYF.

Here the CDR3 reads CASSMAAGQTPPLWSGYTF. CDR3 bases: TGTGCCAGTAGTATGGCGGCTGGACAAACTCCACCTTTATGGTCTGGCTACACCTTC. The rearrangement joins TRBV19 to TRBJ1-2; a weak D match, TRBD1 (5 bases). The CDR3 sequence is 19 residues long. The germline V gene encodes CDR1 LNHDA and CDR2 SQIVND (reference sequence). V was shortened by 3 bases and J by 7 bases, with 30 bases between the two germline ends.